This T cell receptor beta chain was captured by sequencing in a study of tumor-infiltrating lymphocytes in primary liver carcinoma. A primer in the constant region served to generate TCR beta cDNA from roughly 550 ng of total RNA. TCR beta libraries came from three nested multiplex PCR rounds using slightly modified ARM-PCR. PCR rounds one and two used TRBV1-TRBV30 forward primers with a C-beta reverse primer for 9 to 10 cycles each. TCRdb independently ran MiXCR on the multiplex PCR reads; one entry per CDR3 protein. Of more than 100,000 distinct CDR3 sequences detected, approximately 68% appear once; the ten largest clones hold roughly 7.3%. This clonotype was seen a single time. Its antigen is undetermined. Compared with germline, one end of the junction differs, possibly owing to a read error. Co-extracting RNA and DNA was done with roughly 17-32 mg of unsorted bulk tissue as input. Surgeons treated the primary liver carcinoma of the patients by surgical resection. Chronic HBV infection affected patients, none of whom had received treatment.

This CDR3 has 16 amino acids. Looked up from germline, CDR1 is SGHRS and CDR2 is YFSETQ. Study results and caveats: Blood trailed tumors significantly in top-250-clone fraction (p = 0.039).

V usage is TRBV5-1 and J usage is TRBJ1-1; D is possibly TRBD1 (5 bases). The receptor was derived from a woman aged 55-75 years with primary liver carcinoma and hepatitis B virus infection. Input material: tumor-adjacent normal liver tissue. This CDR3 is CASSLTPGSGRTETFF. Written as DNA, the CDR3 is TGCGCCAGCAGCTTGACCCCCGGTTCAGGGCGGACTGAAACTTTCTTT.